This T cell receptor beta chain originates from a study of T-cell reconstitution after alpha-beta-depleted transplantation in children. Overall study findings and caveats: The main origin of T-cell counts and diversity one year after transplant was newly produced T cells.

Germline-derived CDR1 and CDR2 are MNHEY and SMNVEV (reference sequence). The CDR3 is 12 amino acids. Trimming cost V 4 bases and J 11 bases, with 14 bases left between them. Regarding this clonotype: Antigen specificity is unknown.

The TCRbeta library was prepared with unique molecular identifiers. One entry per CDR3 protein results from TCRdb running MiXCR on the PCR reads. The table has 190,000 or so distinct CDR3 sequences, about 6% seen once. This chain connects TRBV27 to TRBJ1-1; D gene uncertain. This material consisted of PBMCs, taken before TCRalphabeta/CD19-depleted stem cell transplant. The source is a girl in the first two years of life with combined immunodeficiency, due to receive a stem cell transplant. CDR3 in amino acids: CASSSSLGWAFF. CDR3 DNA sequence: TGTGCCAGCAGTTCAAGTCTGGGTTGGGCTTTCTTT.